This T cell receptor (beta chain) originates from a study of blood T cell repertoires in COVID-19. Study-level background: From T cells, B-cell-depleted T cells, or PBMCs came the material, which was cDNA or gDNA.

This table comes from immunoSEQ multiplex PCR, and its TCRdb copy is limited to in-frame clones, with some not included. The sample gives 12,000 or so clones, 72% of which show up once; 9.5% to 13% is in the top ten. This CDR3 is built from 16 residues. After removal of 1 base from V and 1 base from J, the junction contained 4 bases not matched to a gene. CDR1 is LGHDT, CDR2 YNNKEL, per germline (reference sequence). While infection was still active, Seattle patients were enrolled and then followed longitudinally. The clonotype comes from a man between 60 and 70 years old with COVID-19, enrolled during active disease. Material: peripheral blood. The V and J genes are TRBV3-1 (or the pseudogene TRBV3-2) and TRBJ1-3; 7 bases align to TRBD1. The CDR3 protein is CASSQGQGWSGNTIYF. The CDR3 DNA reads as TGTGCCAGCAGCCAAGGACAGGGTTGGTCTGGAAACACCATATATTTT.